Below are 4 T cell receptor beta chains sequenced from a single sample in a study of T cell responses to AZD1222 COVID-19 vaccine. Sequencing used immunoSEQ multiplex PCR; TCRdb keeps in-frame clones, though not all of them. The sample has about 130,000 clones, about 90% seen once; the top ten hold under 2.5%. The specimen comprised peripheral blood, sampled on day 0 of AZD1222 vaccination. These receptors were obtained from an adult in good health.

V gene TRBV20-1 combines with J gene TRBJ1-1, with D hard to call. Germline CDR1 is DFQATT and CDR2 is SNEGSKA (reference sequence). The germline V and J ends were trimmed by 2 bases and 8 bases, with 9 bases remaining between them. This CDR3 spans 11 amino acids. The DNA for the CDR3 is TGCAGTGCTAGACAGGTTGGGGAAGCTTTCTTT. It encodes CSARQVGEAFF.

The chain recombines TRBV2 with TRBJ1-6; possibly TRBD1 for D (5 bases). This CDR3 has 14 amino acids. With 10 bases removed from V and 7 bases from J, the gap between germline ends came to 17 bases. In germline, CDR1 is SNHLY, CDR2 FYNNEI. The CDR3 loop is CAIEGGEGNSPLHF. The CDR3 DNA reads as TGTGCCATCGAGGGAGGGGAAGGGAATTCACCCCTCCACTTT. The complete variable domain, with remaining parts taken from reference TRBV2 and TRBJ1-6, reads EPEVTQTPSHQVTQMGQEVILRCVPISNHLYFYWYRQILGQKVEFLVSFYNNEISEKSEIFDDQFSVERPDGSNFTLKIRSTKLEDSAMYFCAIEGGEGNSPLHFGNGTRLTVT.

This chain connects TRBV3-1 (or the pseudogene TRBV3-2) to TRBJ2-5; D is undetermined. Trimming shortened V by 3 bases and J by 5 bases, and 19 bases separated the two germline ends. This CDR3 contains 16 residues. The germline CDR1 and CDR2 sequences are LGHDT and YNNKEL (reference sequence). The CDR3 DNA is TGTGCCAGCAGCCACCGTCCGGGTTTTGGATCGGAGACCCAGTACTTC. It codes for CASSHRPGFGSETQYF.

This clone is a singleton in its sample. The rearrangement uses TRBV6-5 and TRBJ1-6; D is possibly TRBD1 (5 bases). This CDR3 has 15 residues. Germline V gives CDR1 MNHEY, CDR2 SVGAGI. V gave up 6 bases and J gave up 0 bases, with 9 bases separating them. The chain's CDR3 is CASSPGSSYNSPLHF. The DNA for the CDR3 is TGTGCCAGCAGCCCAGGGAGCTCCTATAATTCACCCCTCCACTTT.